Detailed here is one TCR beta chain. Its antigen remains unidentified. No qualities accompany the bases; no much larger clone lies one base away. Counted from cysteine to phenylalanine, this CDR3 has 16 amino acids. Only CDR3 DNA remains: 48 bases, in frame from the first base. The V end loses 2 bases and the J end loses 7 bases, and a stretch of 20 bases separates them. Sequences MRHNA (CDR1) and SNTAGT (CDR2) are obtained from the germline V gene. The data were obtained in a study of Ad26.COV2.S vaccination and SARS-CoV-2 variants listed by TCRdb under 2021. Study-wide context: Donors in the vaccine arm were drawn from COV1001, a multicentre, randomized, double-blind, placebo-controlled phase I-IIa trial testing Ad26.COV2.S in healthy adults. Ad26.COV2.S was given intramuscularly at 5x10^10 or 1x10^11 viral particles, as a single shot or as two shots 56 days apart. TCRbeta repertoire sequencing served as the tool for gauging how specific and how broad the SARS-CoV-2-reactive T cell receptors were following Ad26.COV2.S vaccination. The TCR-sequenced set comprised around 30 samples: about 19 Ad26.COV2.S vaccine recipients, 5 placebo recipients and 8 SARS-CoV-2 convalescent individuals. Trial participants were randomized into five groups of five, in which low-dose or high-dose Ad26.COV2.S was given once or twice, or placebo was given on both occasions. Throughout the experiments and outcome assessment, investigators stayed blinded to trial group allocation.

The immunoSEQ Assay was used to sequence TCRbeta CDR3 regions. After extraction, genomic DNA underwent amplification by bias-controlled multiplex PCR, followed by high-throughput sequencing. Processing in the source paper ran as follows. To quantify the absolute abundance of every unique TCRbeta CDR3 region, sequences were collapsed and filtered. T cell fraction was estimated by normalization of TCRbeta template counts to usable DNA, with usable DNA being measured through amplification of reference genes present in all nucleated cells. Repertoire TCRs were annotated as SARS-CoV-2-specific by exact matching of V gene, CDR3 amino acid sequence and J gene to a known reactive TCR set. MIRA supplied the reference SARS-CoV-2 TCR set, which was filtered for enrichment in COVID-19-positive ImmuneCODE repertoires so that public or cross-reactive TCRs were removed. Using the MIRA antigens, annotated TCRs were further analysed by specific ORF or by position within an ORF. Breadth was defined as annotated unique rearrangements over total unique productive rearrangements; depth was the summed frequency of those rearrangements. Two-sided Wilcoxon rank-sum tests were used to compare TCR breadth between groups. In TCRdb, the immuneACCESS table is reduced to in-frame sequences with V and J assigned. These tables do not hold every clone; where another copy was compared, an unresolved V gene accounts for under half, and the others remain unexplained. For V, J and clone size, that table is used; D and trimming come from the DNA. This sample holds roughly 330,000 clones; 85% to 90% were observed only once. The ten most abundant clones make up roughly 6% of the sample.

Overall study results and their limits: The authors noted that total T cell responses may have been underestimated by the TCR breadth and depth analyses. Non-spike TCR breadth was comparable between vaccine and placebo recipients, consistent with the vaccine containing only spike. Comparing responses between vaccine doses or regimens was not something the study was powered to do. Substantial breadth of spike-specific CD8+ and CD4+ T cell responses was reported after vaccination. Spike-specific TCR breadth was higher in Ad26.COV2.S recipients than in placebo recipients (P = 0.0014).

In the paper's terms, the treatment or condition label means: over 15 received Ad26.COV2.S at low or high dose, single or two shots; a few received placebo; per-sample allocation not given. For vaccine and placebo recipients, repertoires were sequenced using samples collected on day 63 after the first injection. In Cohort 1b, about two dozen adults aged 18-55 years were enrolled at a single site in Boston, USA, between 29 July and 7 August 2020. Ad26.COV2.S was a replication-incompetent adenovirus type 26 vector expressing a prefusion-stabilized SARS-CoV-2 spike protein from the original Wuhan strain.

This TCR came from a person between 18 and 65 years old who received the Ad26.COV2.S COVID-19 vaccine or a placebo. The sequence links TRBV6-4 to TRBJ1-2; the D gene identity is not certain. This material consisted of peripheral blood, taken in a trial of Ad26.COV2.S vaccine versus placebo. This receptor carries the CDR3 CASSDIVGPPPSGYTF. The nucleotides are TGTGCCAGCAGTGACATCGTAGGACCCCCTCCCAGTGGCTACACCTTC.